Following are 5 T cell receptor beta chains from one sample sequenced in a study of shared T cell receptors in the human thymus. The method was immunoSEQ multiplex PCR; TCRdb's version includes in-frame clones alone and lacks a portion of them. The profile shows about 610,000 clones, roughly 90% of them singletons. These data were also reused for a study on human thymus T cells.

The sequenced material came from thymocytes. All receptors derive from a boy in the first two years of life with a congenital heart defect.

This rearrangement joins TRBV6-4 to TRBJ2-1; tentative D call: TRBD2 (6 bases). The length of the CDR3 is 14 residues. V was pared by 6 bases and J by 2 bases, with 11 bases between. Germline assignment: CDR1 MRHNA and CDR2 SNTAGT. This CDR3 reads CASSLANPYNEQFF. The CDR3 bases are TGTGCCAGCAGCCTAGCGAACCCCTACAATGAGCAGTTCTTC.

The chain links TRBV7-9 to TRBJ2-7, with 7 nucleotides matching TRBD2. V lost 5 bases, J lost 0 bases, and 7 bases stayed unmatched. The CDR3 runs to 15 residues. CDR1 and CDR2 from the germline V gene are SEHNR and FQNEAQ (reference sequence). The CDR3 bases are TGTGCCAGCAGCGGTAGCGGGCGGATCTCCTACGAGCAGTACTTC. Protein product: CASSGSGRISYEQYF.

The CDR3 bases are TGTGCCTGTGTCCCCGTACCCCAGGGGGGTTGGATGAATGAGCAGTTCTTC. It is translated as CACVPVPQGGWMNEQFF. V gene TRBV30 combines with J gene TRBJ2-1, with TRBD1 as a possible D gene (7 bases). The CDR3 is 17 residues long. The V gene lost 6 bases and the J gene lost 7 bases, with 28 bases spanning the gap. Germline V lookup: CDR1 GTSNPN, CDR2 SVGIG (reference sequence).

This clone was detected only a few times. The V gene is TRBV19, the J gene TRBJ2-7, with TRBD2 as a possible D gene (5 bases). Germline loops: CDR1 LNHDA, CDR2 SQIVND (reference sequence). V lost 3 bases to trimming and J lost 6 bases, with 12 bases between them. There are 13 residues in the CDR3. The CDR3, as DNA: TGTGCCAGTAGTATTGCCCCGGGGTTCGAGCAGTACTTC. It is translated as CASSIAPGFEQYF.

The chain is built from TRBV2 and TRBJ2-6; the D is unclear. The CDR3 length is 17 residues. Trimming took off 6 bases at V and 1 base at J, with 16 bases between the two ends. Germline V gives CDR1 SNHLY, CDR2 FYNNEI. The CDR3 loop is CASRGSRPGSGANVLTF. CDR3 in DNA: TGTGCCAGCAGAGGCAGCCGACCAGGTTCTGGGGCCAACGTCCTGACTTTC.